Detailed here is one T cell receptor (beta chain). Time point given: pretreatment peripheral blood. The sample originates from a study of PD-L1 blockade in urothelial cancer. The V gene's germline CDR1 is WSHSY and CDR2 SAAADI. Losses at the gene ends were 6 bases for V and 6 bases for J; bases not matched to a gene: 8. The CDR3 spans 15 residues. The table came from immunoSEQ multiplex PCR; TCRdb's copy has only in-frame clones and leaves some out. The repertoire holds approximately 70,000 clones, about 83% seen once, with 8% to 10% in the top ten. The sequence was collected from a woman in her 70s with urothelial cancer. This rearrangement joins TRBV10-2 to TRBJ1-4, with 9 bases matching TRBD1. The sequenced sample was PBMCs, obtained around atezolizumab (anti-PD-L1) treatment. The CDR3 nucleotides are TGCGCCAGCAGAACAGGGACAGGGAGAGATGAAAAACTGTTTTTT. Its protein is CASRTGTGRDEKLFF.